Listed below are T cell receptor beta chains from one sample, sequenced in a study of PD-1 blockade in classical Hodgkin lymphoma. Produced via immunoSEQ multiplex PCR; TCRdb's table is partial and in-frame only. The sample carries 75,000 to 100,000 clones, 90% to 95% recorded once. The input for sequencing was peripheral blood mononuclear cells (PBMCs), taken before the fourth cycle of nivolumab. The receptors come from a human donor with classical Hodgkin lymphoma. The CDR3 runs from the conserved cysteine through the conserved F or W. A D gene is named only where the DNA matches it firmly. A clone size is listed for some rows: how often the clone was seen (once, few, many), or a class if it is expanded.

NA	TRBV28	TRBJ2-7	NA	TGTGCCAGCAGCCTCCGGACCTTCCCTACCTACGAGCAGTACTTC	CASSLRTFPTYEQYF
NA	TRBV5-4	TRBJ2-1	TRBD2	TGTGCCAGCAGCCCCGCACTAGCGGGTTACAATGAGCAGTTCTTC	CASSPALAGYNEQFF
NA	TRBV18	TRBJ1-5	NA	TGTGCCAGCTCAAGAAATAACAGGGCCTATAGCAATCAGCCCCAGCATTTT	CASSRNNRAYSNQPQHF
NA	TRBV2	TRBJ2-1	NA	TGTGCCAGCAGCCCAGTTGACAGCGAGCAGTTCTTC	CASSPVDSEQFF
NA	TRBV7-9	TRBJ2-2	TRBD1	TGTGCCAGCAGCGGGACAGGAGCTACCGGGGAGCTGTTTTTT	CASSGTGATGELFF
NA	TRBV7-9	TRBJ2-3	NA	TGTGCCAGCAACGATGGGTTTGCAGATACGCAGTATTTT	CASNDGFADTQYF
once	TRBV4-2	TRBJ2-5	NA	TGTGCCAGCAGCCAAGAAAGCGGACGGCAAGAGACCCAGTACTTC	CASSQESGRQETQYF
NA	TRBV6-5	TRBJ1-3	TRBD1	TGTGCCAGCAGTGCAACAGGGGGCGGTGGAAACACCATATATTTT	CASSATGGGGNTIYF
NA	TRBV2	TRBJ2-7	NA	TGTGCCAGCACCGCAGGGAACCTCGACGAGCAGTACTTC	CASTAGNLDEQYF
NA	TRBV2	TRBJ2-7	TRBD1	TGTGCCAGTGGTTACAGGGGTTCCTACGAGCAGTACTTC	CASGYRGSYEQYF
NA	TRBV28	TRBJ2-3	NA	TGTGCCAGCAGTCGAAGGAGAGCCACAGATACGCAGTATTTT	CASSRRRATDTQYF
NA	TRBV19	TRBJ1-1	NA	TGTGCCAGTAGTACCCCGCGCGGGAATGGGAAGGATGAAGCTTTCTTT	CASSTPRGNGKDEAFF
once	TRBV30	TRBJ2-3	TRBD2	TGTGCCTGGAGTGTACGGGGGAGCCTAGCGGGGGCAGATACGCAGTATTTT	CAWSVRGSLAGADTQYF
NA	TRBV11-2	TRBJ1-1	TRBD1	TGTGCCAGCAGCTCCTACGACAGGGGGCGAACTGAAGCTTTCTTT	CASSSYDRGRTEAFF
NA	TRBV6-1	TRBJ1-4	TRBD1	TGTGCCAGCACCTTAGGGACAGGGGTGTCTGAAAAACTGTTTTTT	CASTLGTGVSEKLFF
NA	TRBV6-6	TRBJ2-3	NA	TGTGCCGCAGCGACCCTAGATACGCAGTATTTT	CAAATLDTQYF
NA	TRBV27	TRBJ1-2	NA	TGTGCCAGCAGTTTATGGCCGTATGGCTACACCTTC	CASSLWPYGYTF
NA	TRBV28	TRBJ1-1	TRBD1	TGTGCCAGCAGTTTACCCGCAGCCACAGGGGCGCAAGCTTTCTTT	CASSLPAATGAQAFF
NA	TRBV9	TRBJ2-4	NA	TGTGCCAGCAGCGTAAGGGGAGACATTCAGTACTTC	CASSVRGDIQYF
NA	TRBV7-6	TRBJ1-3	NA	TGTGCCAGCAGCTCGAGCCAAGGAAACACCATATATTTT	CASSSSQGNTIYF
once	TRBV4-1	TRBJ2-1	TRBD2	TGCGCCAGCAGCCAAGTTTCAACTAGCGGGTACAATGAGCAGTTCTTC	CASSQVSTSGYNEQFF
NA	TRBV6-5	TRBJ2-7	TRBD2	TGTGCCAGCAGTTACGCTAGCGGACCTCAGTACGAGCAGTACTTC	CASSYASGPQYEQYF
once	TRBV7-8	TRBJ1-1	NA	TGTGCCAGCAGCTTAGCGGGGGGATTCGTCGCTGAAGCTTTCTTT	CASSLAGGFVAEAFF
NA	TRBV7-9	TRBJ2-2	NA	TGTGCCAGCAGCTTAGCGCCGGGGACACCCAACACCGGGGAGCTGTTTTTT	CASSLAPGTPNTGELFF
NA	TRBV6-5	TRBJ2-2	NA	TGTGCCAGCAGCACAGGCAGGGGGGTTTCTCGGGAGCTGTTTTTT	CASSTGRGVSRELFF